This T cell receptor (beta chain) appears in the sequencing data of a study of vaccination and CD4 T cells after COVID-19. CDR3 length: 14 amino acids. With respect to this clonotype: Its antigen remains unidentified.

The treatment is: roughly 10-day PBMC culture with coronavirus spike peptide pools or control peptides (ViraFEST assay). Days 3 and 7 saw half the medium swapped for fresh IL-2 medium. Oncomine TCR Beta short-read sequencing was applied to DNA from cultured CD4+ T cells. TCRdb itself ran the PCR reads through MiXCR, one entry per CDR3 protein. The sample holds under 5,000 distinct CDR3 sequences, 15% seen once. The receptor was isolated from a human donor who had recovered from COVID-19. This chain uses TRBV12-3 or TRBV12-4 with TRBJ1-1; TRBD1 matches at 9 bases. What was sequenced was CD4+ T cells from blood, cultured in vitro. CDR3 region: CAGGQGFLNTEAFF. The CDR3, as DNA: TGTGCTGGGGGACAGGGATTTTTGAACACTGAAGCTTTCTTT.